The 16 T cell receptor beta chains below all came from one sample that was sequenced in a study of shared clonotypes between healthy human individuals. Sequenced by immunoSEQ multiplex PCR; TCRdb stores in-frame clones only, minus some. Of over a million clones detected, roughly 80% appear once; the ten largest clones hold roughly 1.4%. Sequenced sample: memory CD4+ T cells sorted from blood. The subset was: CD45RA-negative fraction. These TCRs come from a man younger than 35 in good health.

This sequence joins TRBV28 and TRBJ2-3; 9 bases match TRBD2. Germline CDR1 reads MDHEN; CDR2 reads SYDVKM. This CDR3 contains 18 residues. With V trimmed by 3 bases and J by 0 bases, 10 bases remained unmatched. CDR3 nucleotide sequence: TGTGCCAGCAGTTTCAGGGCGGGAGGGTCTAGGAGCACAGATACGCAGTATTTT. Translated, it gives CASSFRAGGSRSTDTQYF.

In its sample, this clone was seen a few times. J is TRBJ1-5 and V is TRBV7-9; a weak D match, TRBD1 (6 bases). The germline V gene has CDR1 SEHNR and CDR2 FQNEAQ (reference sequence). V lost 3 bases and J 9 bases, leaving 12 bases between the germline ends. CDR3 length: 13 amino acids. CDR3 nucleotide sequence: TGTGCCAGCAGCTTGGACAGCCGTCGGCCCCAGCATTTT. It yields the protein CASSLDSRRPQHF.

About this clone itself: A much more abundant neighbour one base away suggests this may be a read error. The CDR3 DNA sequence: TGTGCCACCAGCAGAGCACGAGGGACAGAAAGACGCACAGATACGCAGTATTTT. As protein: CATSRARGTERRTDTQYF. This rearrangement joins TRBV15 to TRBJ2-3; 7 nucleotides align to TRBD1. Germline V lookup: CDR1 LNHNV, CDR2 YYDKDF (reference sequence). V gave up 1 base and J gave up 1 base; unmatched junction bases: 11. This CDR3 is built from 18 residues.

The V gene is TRBV5-1, the J gene TRBJ1-4; D perhaps matches TRBD1 (5 bases). V was cut by 0 bases and J by 8 bases, with 8 bases left in between. Germline V gene lookup returns CDR1 SGHRS and CDR2 YFSETQ. CDR3 length: 13 amino acids. CDR3 in amino acids: CASSLAQGEKLFF. DNA for the CDR3: TGCGCCAGCAGCTTGGCCCAGGGCGAAAAACTGTTTTTT.

The genes are TRBV29-1 and TRBJ2-6; D gene ambiguous. The V gene lost 3 bases and the J gene lost 2 bases, with 8 bases spanning the gap. The CDR3 sequence is 14 residues long. Germline loops: CDR1 SQVTM, CDR2 ANQGSEA. The CDR3: CSVDAPAGANVLTF. The CDR3 DNA follows: TGCAGCGTTGATGCCCCCGCTGGGGCCAACGTCCTGACTTTC.

The V call is TRBV5-4, the J call TRBJ2-3; D is unclear. V was pared by 2 bases and J by 2 bases, with 9 bases between. The CDR3 covers 14 residues. Germline assignment: CDR1 SGHNT and CDR2 YYREEE (reference sequence). CDR3 DNA sequence: TGTGCCAGCAGCTTAACAGAGTCCACAGATACGCAGTATTTT. Translating gives CASSLTESTDTQYF.

V gene TRBV6-5 combines with J gene TRBJ1-1; D possibly corresponds to TRBD1 (5 bases). The length of the CDR3 is 15 residues. Trimming removed 0 bases from V and 3 bases from J, with 11 bases in between. CDR1 and CDR2 (germline): MNHEY, SVGAGI. The CDR3 sequence: CASSYSGQGDTEAFF. CDR3 nucleotides: TGTGCCAGCAGTTACTCTGGGCAGGGCGACACTGAAGCTTTCTTT.

The DNA of the CDR3 is TGTGCCAGCAGTTTAGGTAGAGCGGGGGATACCAAAGAGACCCAGTACTTC. It specifies CASSLGRAGDTKETQYF. V gene TRBV27 combines with J gene TRBJ2-5, with 8 positions matching TRBD2. Germline V gives CDR1 MNHEY, CDR2 SMNVEV (reference sequence). The CDR3 runs 17 residues. V dropped 2 bases and J dropped 3; count of bases not matched to a gene: 11.

The chain carries TRBV28 and TRBJ1-1; a possible D gene is TRBD1 (5 bases). The CDR3 spans 14 residues. Germline-derived CDR1 and CDR2 are MDHEN and SYDVKM. Between the trimmed V and J ends, which lost 3 bases and 3 bases, there was a span of 11 bases. The CDR3 sequence: CASSLTVGYTEAFF. The CDR3 DNA sequence: TGTGCCAGCAGTTTGACAGTCGGGTACACTGAAGCTTTCTTT.

V usage is TRBV18 and J usage is TRBJ2-5; D is perhaps TRBD1 (5 bases). The CDR3 contains 15 residues. Germline lookup yields CDR1 KGHSH and CDR2 LQKENI. Trimming took off 6 bases at V and 2 bases at J, with 16 bases between the two ends. The CDR3 region has the DNA TGTGCCAGCTCCCTCGGACACGGTGGACAAGAGACCCAGTACTTC. This codes for CASSLGHGGQETQYF.

The chain has TRBV6-6 and TRBJ1-1, with TRBD1 as a possible D gene (5 bases). CDR3 length: 15 amino acids. Trimming removed 2 bases at V and 4 bases at J, with 14 bases between. Germline V gene lookup returns CDR1 MNHNY and CDR2 SVGAGI (reference sequence). CDR3 coding DNA: TGTGCCAGCAGTTACGCAAGTGGGGGTAGCACTGAAGCTTTCTTT. Protein: CASSYASGGSTEAFF.

The rearrangement links TRBV5-1 to TRBJ1-1, with D uncertain. This CDR3 spans 13 amino acids. The V end lost 3 bases, the J end lost 8 bases, and 14 bases lay between the germline ends. Per the germline V gene, CDR1 is SGHRS and CDR2 is YFSETQ. In nucleotides, the CDR3 is TGCGCCAGCAGCTCCACGACGGTGGGGGAAGCTTTCTTT. Protein: CASSSTTVGEAFF.

CDR3 coding DNA: TGTGCCAGCAGACAGCTGAGCTCCTACAATGAGCAGTTCTTC. It is translated as CASRQLSSYNEQFF. The V gene is TRBV7-9, the J gene TRBJ2-1; no firm D call. V was shortened by 6 bases and J by 0 bases, with 9 bases between the two germline ends. There are 14 residues in the CDR3. Germline lookup yields CDR1 SEHNR and CDR2 FQNEAQ (reference sequence).

This rearrangement joins TRBV25-1 to TRBJ2-1; TRBD2 aligns across 7 bases. This CDR3 region has 16 residues. V was clipped by 2 bases and J by 2 bases; unmatched bases: 6. Per germline, CDR1 MGHDK and CDR2 SYGVNS. The CDR3 loop reads CASSELTSVPYNEQFF. The CDR3 DNA sequence: TGTGCCAGCAGTGAACTTACTAGCGTACCCTACAATGAGCAGTTCTTC. Looking up the rest from reference TRBV25-1 and TRBJ2-1 gives the full variable domain: EADIYQTPRYLVIGTGKKITLECSQTMGHDKMYWYQQDPGMELHLIHYSYGVNSTEKGDLSSESTVSRIRTEHFPLTLESARPSHTSQYLCASSELTSVPYNEQFFGPGTRLTVL.

The rearrangement links TRBV6-5 to TRBJ2-1; 7 nucleotides align to TRBD1. CDR3 length: 13 residues. Per the germline V gene, CDR1 is MNHEY and CDR2 is SVGAGI. J lost 10 bases, V lost 6 bases, and 9 bases had no gene match. CDR3 sequence: CASSPGQAREQFF. In DNA, the CDR3 is TGTGCCAGCAGCCCCGGACAGGCTAGAGAGCAGTTCTTC.

The CDR3 protein is CASSIFSGNNEQFF. The CDR3 nucleotides are TGTGCCAGCAGCATTTTCTCCGGGAACAATGAGCAGTTCTTC. The chain combines TRBV7-2 with TRBJ2-1; possibly TRBD2 for D (5 bases). The germline V gene encodes CDR1 SGHTA and CDR2 FQGNSA. There are 14 residues in the CDR3. V lost 5 bases and J lost 5, with 13 bases in between.